The 9 T cell receptor beta chains reported below all come from one sample, sequenced in a study of blood T cell repertoires in COVID-19. Sequenced by immunoSEQ multiplex PCR; TCRdb stores in-frame clones only, minus some. The sample records hundreds of thousands of clones, around 91% being singletons. Material: PBMCs or T cells enriched from blood (not recorded which). These receptors were taken from a man under 40 who had recovered from COVID-19.

The chain combines TRBV7-2 with TRBJ2-7, with D possibly being TRBD2 (6 bases). The CDR3 has 14 amino acids. The V gene lost 3 bases and the J gene lost 0 bases, with 9 bases spanning the gap. The germline V gene has CDR1 SGHTA and CDR2 FQGNSA. CDR3 in amino acids: CASSLGSGSYEQYF. In DNA form, the CDR3 reads TGTGCCAGCAGCTTGGGTAGCGGCTCCTACGAGCAGTACTTC.

This rearrangement joins TRBV3-1 (or the pseudogene TRBV3-2) to TRBJ1-5; D may be TRBD1 (5 bases). CDR3 length equals 13 residues. Germline values: CDR1 LGHDT, CDR2 YNNKEL (reference sequence). Trimming shortened V by 4 bases and J by 5 bases, and 9 bases separated the two germline ends. CDR3: CASSRGTYQPQHF. CDR3 DNA sequence: TGTGCCAGCAGCCGAGGGACTTATCAGCCCCAGCATTTT.

The chain links TRBV9 to TRBJ1-2, with D maybe TRBD1 (5 bases). Trimming stripped 1 base from V and 3 bases from J, with 13 bases between. The CDR3 has 15 amino acids. Germline CDR1 is SGDLS and CDR2 is YYNGEE. The CDR3 nucleotides are TGTGCCAGCAGCGTAACGCAGGGAATAGACTATGGCTACACCTTC. Amino acid sequence: CASSVTQGIDYGYTF. The variable domain in full, with the rest retrieved from reference TRBV9 and TRBJ1-2, is DSGVTQTPKHLITATGQRVTLRCSPRSGDLSVYWYQQSLDQGLQFLIQYYNGEERAKGNILERFSAQQFPDLHSELNLSSLELGDSALYFCASSVTQGIDYGYTFGSGTRLTVV.

Here the CDR3 DNA reads TGTGCCAGCTCGGCGCGGCCTGTGAGCAATCAGCCCCAGCATTTT. It translates to CASSARPVSNQPQHF. The chain is built from TRBV18 and TRBJ1-5; D is unresolved. The ends were cut back, 6 bases at V and 1 base at J, with 13 bases in the middle. Germline V gene sequence: CDR1 KGHSH, CDR2 LQKENI. CDR3 length equals 15 residues.

The genes are TRBV7-9 and TRBJ2-1, with D possibly TRBD1 on 5 matching bases. The CDR3 spans 15 residues. Germline values: CDR1 SEHNR, CDR2 FQNEAQ (reference sequence). V shed 2 bases and J shed 5 bases, with 13 bases lying between them. CDR3 in DNA: TGTGCCAGCAGCTTACAGTTGGGGCGGCACAATGAGCAGTTCTTC. This gives the protein CASSLQLGRHNEQFF.

The J gene is TRBJ1-2, the V gene TRBV10-3; no reliable D call. The V end lost 7 bases, the J end lost 3 bases, and 12 bases lay between the germline ends. This CDR3 contains 13 residues. Germline V gene lookup returns CDR1 ENHRY and CDR2 SYGVKD. CDR3 nucleotide sequence: TGTGCCATCACCGATAAGGCGGACTATGGCTACACCTTC. Protein: CAITDKADYGYTF.

The rearrangement joins TRBV28 to TRBJ1-6; D may be TRBD1 (5 bases). This CDR3 spans 16 amino acids. Trimming stripped 3 bases from V and 6 bases from J, with 15 bases between. Germline CDR1 is MDHEN and CDR2 is SYDVKM. This chain's CDR3 is CASSLLGSGGNSPLHF. In DNA form, the CDR3 reads TGTGCCAGCAGTTTGCTCGGTTCGGGGGGTAATTCACCCCTCCACTTT. Complete variable domain (other parts from reference TRBV28 and TRBJ1-6): DVKVTQSSRYLVKRTGEKVFLECVQDMDHENMFWYRQDPGLGLRLIYFSYDVKMKEKGDIPEGYSVSREKKERFSLILESASTNQTSMYLCASSLLGSGGNSPLHFGNGTRLTVT.

V gene TRBV9 combines with J gene TRBJ2-2, with 9 bases lining up with TRBD2. The CDR3 totals 17 residues. Germline-derived CDR1 and CDR2 are SGDLS and YYNGEE. Losses at the gene ends were 0 bases for V and 1 base for J; bases not matched to a gene: 4. CDR3 amino acids: CASSVASSGKNTGELFF. CDR3 nucleotides: TGTGCCAGCAGCGTAGCTTCTAGCGGGAAGAACACCGGGGAGCTGTTTTTT.

This CDR3 is CASSFGTGEKYF. CDR3 coding DNA: TGTGCCAGCAGTTTCGGGACAGGAGAAAAGTATTTT. V usage is TRBV28 and J usage is TRBJ2-3; TRBD1 matches 8 bases. Unmatched junction bases numbered 6, after V lost 3 bases and J lost 13 bases. The CDR3 spans 12 residues. Germline values: CDR1 MDHEN, CDR2 SYDVKM. The whole variable domain, remainder taken from reference TRBV28 and TRBJ2-3, is DVKVTQSSRYLVKRTGEKVFLECVQDMDHENMFWYRQDPGLGLRLIYFSYDVKMKEKGDIPEGYSVSREKKERFSLILESASTNQTSMYLCASSFGTGEKYFGPGTRLTVL.